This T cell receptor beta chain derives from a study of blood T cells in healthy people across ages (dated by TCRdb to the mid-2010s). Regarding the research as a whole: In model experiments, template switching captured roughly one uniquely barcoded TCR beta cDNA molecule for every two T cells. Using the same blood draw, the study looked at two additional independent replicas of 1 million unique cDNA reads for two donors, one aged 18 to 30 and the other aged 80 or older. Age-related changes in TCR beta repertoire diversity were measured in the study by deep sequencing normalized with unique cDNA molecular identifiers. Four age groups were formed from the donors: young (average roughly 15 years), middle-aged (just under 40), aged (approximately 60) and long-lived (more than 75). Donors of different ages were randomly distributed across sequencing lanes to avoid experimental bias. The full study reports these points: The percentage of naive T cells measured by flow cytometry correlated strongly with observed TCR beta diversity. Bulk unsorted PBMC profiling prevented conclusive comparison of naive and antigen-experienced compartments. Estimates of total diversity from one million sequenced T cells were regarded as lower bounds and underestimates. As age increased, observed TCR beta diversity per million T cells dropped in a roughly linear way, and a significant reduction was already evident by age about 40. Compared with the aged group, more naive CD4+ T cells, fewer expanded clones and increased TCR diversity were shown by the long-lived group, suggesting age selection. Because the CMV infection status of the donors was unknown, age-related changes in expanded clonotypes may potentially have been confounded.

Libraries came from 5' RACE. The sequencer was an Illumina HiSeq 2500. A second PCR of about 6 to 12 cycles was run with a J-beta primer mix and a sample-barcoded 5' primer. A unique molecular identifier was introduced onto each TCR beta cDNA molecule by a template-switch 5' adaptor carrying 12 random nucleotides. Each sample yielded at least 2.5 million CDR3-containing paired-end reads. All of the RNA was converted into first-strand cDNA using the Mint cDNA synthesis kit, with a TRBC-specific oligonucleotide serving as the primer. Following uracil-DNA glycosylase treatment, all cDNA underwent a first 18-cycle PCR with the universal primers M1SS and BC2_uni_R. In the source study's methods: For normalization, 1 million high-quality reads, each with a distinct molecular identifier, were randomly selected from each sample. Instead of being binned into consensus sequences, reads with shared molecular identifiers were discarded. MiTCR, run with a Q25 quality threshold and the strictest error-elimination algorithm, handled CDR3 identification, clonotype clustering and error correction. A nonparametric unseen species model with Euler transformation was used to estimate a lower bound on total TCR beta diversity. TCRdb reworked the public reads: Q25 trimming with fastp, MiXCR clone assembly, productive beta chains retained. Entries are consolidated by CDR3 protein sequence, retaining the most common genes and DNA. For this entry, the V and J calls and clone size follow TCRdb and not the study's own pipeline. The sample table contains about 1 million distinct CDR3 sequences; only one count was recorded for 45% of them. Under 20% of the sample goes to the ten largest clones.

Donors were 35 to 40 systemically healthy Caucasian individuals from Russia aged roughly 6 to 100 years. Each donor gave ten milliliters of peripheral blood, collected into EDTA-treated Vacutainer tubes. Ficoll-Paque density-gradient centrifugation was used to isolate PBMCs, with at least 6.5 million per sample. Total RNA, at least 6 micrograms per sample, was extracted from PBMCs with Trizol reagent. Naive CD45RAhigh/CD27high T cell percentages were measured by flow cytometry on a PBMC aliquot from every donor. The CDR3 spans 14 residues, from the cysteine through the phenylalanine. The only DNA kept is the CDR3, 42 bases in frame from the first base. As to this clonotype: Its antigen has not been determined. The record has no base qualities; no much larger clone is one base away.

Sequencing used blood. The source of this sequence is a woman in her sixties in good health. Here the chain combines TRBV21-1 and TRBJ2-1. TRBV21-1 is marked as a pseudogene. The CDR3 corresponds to CASSKVKDTDEQFF. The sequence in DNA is TGTGCCAGCAGCAAAGTTAAGGATACCGATGAGCAGTTCTTC.